The clone carrying this TCR beta chain was detected a few times. This sample is drawn from a study of human T cells and chemical hapten exposure. The total RNA was obtained from whole blood that was not fractionated. V was shortened by 5 bases and J by 2 bases, with 13 bases between the two germline ends. The germline gives CDR1 SQVTM, CDR2 ANQGSEA. This CDR3 is 15 amino acids long. As the library was built, unique molecular identifiers were attached to individual cDNA molecules. TCRdb redid the calling of the 5' RACE reads with MiXCR, one entry per CDR3 protein. The table records roughly 120,000 distinct CDR3 sequences, approximately 20% of them present only once.

The sequence came from a human donor in good health. The V gene is TRBV29-1, the J gene TRBJ2-6, with D possibly matching TRBD2 (5 bases). Here the CDR3 DNA reads TGCAGCGTTAGCGGAAGTGGGACTGGGGCCAACGTCCTGACTTTC. This gives the protein CSVSGSGTGANVLTF.